The rows below give T cell receptor beta chains drawn from one sample of a study of identical twins. TCRdb ran MiXCR on the 5' RACE reads and lists one entry per CDR3 protein. In the table there are a few hundred thousand distinct CDR3 sequences, around 9.6% of which are singletons. These data also featured in a second study, about yellow fever vaccine responses in identical twins.

The material sequenced was PBMCs. Receptor source: a woman aged 18-29 years in good health. Each CDR3 is given with its conserved first and last residue. Each record gives: D gene, J gene, clone size, V gene, CDR3 protein, CDR3 DNA. The D gene is left open where the match is weak. The size of a clone is reported for some rows only, either as once, few or many, or as a class for expanded clones.

d_call: NA; j_call: TRBJ1-6; clone_size: many; v_call: TRBV12-3/TRBV12-4; cdr3_aa: CASSPSGGSPLHF; cdr3_nt: TGTGCCAGCAGCCCCTCCGGGGGTTCACCCCTCCACTTT
d_call: NA; j_call: TRBJ2-3; clone_size: few; v_call: TRBV11-1; cdr3_aa: CASSSWDSGADTQYF; cdr3_nt: TGTGCCAGCAGCTCGTGGGACTCAGGGGCAGATACGCAGTATTTT
d_call: TRBD2; j_call: TRBJ2-5; clone_size: NA; v_call: TRBV7-9; cdr3_aa: CASSTTSGRGTQYF; cdr3_nt: TGTGCCAGCAGCACGACTAGCGGGAGAGGGACCCAGTACTTC
d_call: TRBD1; j_call: TRBJ2-1; clone_size: many; v_call: TRBV6-2/TRBV6-3; cdr3_aa: CASERWTGRTYEQFF; cdr3_nt: TGTGCCAGCGAGAGATGGACAGGGAGAACATATGAGCAGTTCTTC
d_call: TRBD2; j_call: TRBJ2-5; clone_size: few; v_call: TRBV28; cdr3_aa: CASSSGTSGRGAQETQYF; cdr3_nt: TGTGCCAGCAGTTCCGGGACTAGCGGGAGGGGGGCCCAAGAGACCCAGTACTTC
d_call: TRBD1; j_call: TRBJ1-1; clone_size: many; v_call: TRBV5-1; cdr3_aa: CASSPGTGIPNTEAFF; cdr3_nt: TGCGCCAGCAGCCCGGGGACAGGGATTCCGAACACTGAAGCTTTCTTT
d_call: NA; j_call: TRBJ2-5; clone_size: few; v_call: TRBV5-5; cdr3_aa: CASSLEWWQQETQYF; cdr3_nt: TGTGCCAGCAGCTTGGAATGGTGGCAGCAAGAGACCCAGTACTTC
d_call: NA; j_call: TRBJ2-7; clone_size: few; v_call: TRBV7-9; cdr3_aa: CASSSRRTSSYEQYF; cdr3_nt: TGTGCCAGCAGCTCGCGACGTACGAGCTCCTACGAGCAGTACTTC
d_call: NA; j_call: TRBJ1-6; clone_size: NA; v_call: TRBV10-3; cdr3_aa: CAIRGEIDNSPLHF; cdr3_nt: TGTGCCATCAGAGGAGAGATCGATAATTCACCCCTCCACTTT
d_call: TRBD2; j_call: TRBJ2-5; clone_size: few; v_call: TRBV9; cdr3_aa: CASSKRLAGGETQYF; cdr3_nt: TGTGCCAGCAGCAAACGACTAGCGGGGGGGGAGACCCAGTACTTC
d_call: TRBD2; j_call: TRBJ2-5; clone_size: many; v_call: TRBV3-1; cdr3_aa: CASSLISGGAETQYF; cdr3_nt: TGTGCCAGCAGCCTGATTAGCGGGGGGGCAGAGACCCAGTACTTC
d_call: NA; j_call: TRBJ2-5; clone_size: few; v_call: TRBV20-1; cdr3_aa: CSARDLTSYQETQYF; cdr3_nt: TGCAGTGCTAGAGATTTAACGAGTTACCAAGAGACCCAGTACTTC
d_call: TRBD2; j_call: TRBJ2-1; clone_size: NA; v_call: TRBV28; cdr3_aa: CASSLWAGVVQNEQFF; cdr3_nt: TGTGCCAGCAGTTTATGGGCGGGAGTGGTCCAAAATGAGCAGTTCTTC
d_call: TRBD1; j_call: TRBJ2-7; clone_size: few; v_call: TRBV11-2; cdr3_aa: CASSFYRGVTYEQYF; cdr3_nt: TGTGCCAGCAGCTTCTACAGGGGGGTTACCTACGAGCAGTACTTC
d_call: TRBD1; j_call: TRBJ1-1; clone_size: few; v_call: TRBV2; cdr3_aa: CASSVQGAGAFF; cdr3_nt: TGTGCCAGCAGCGTACAGGGGGCCGGAGCTTTCTTT
d_call: TRBD2; j_call: TRBJ2-7; clone_size: few; v_call: TRBV6-1; cdr3_aa: CASSSRGPGLAGEQYF; cdr3_nt: TGTGCCAGCAGCTCAAGGGGGCCAGGACTAGCGGGCGAGCAGTACTTC
d_call: TRBD2; j_call: TRBJ2-3; clone_size: many; v_call: TRBV20-1; cdr3_aa: CSANILAPSTDTQYF; cdr3_nt: TGCAGTGCCAACATACTAGCGCCGAGCACAGATACGCAGTATTTT